The T cell receptor beta chain under discussion was sequenced for a study of blood T cells in healthy people across ages (dated by TCRdb to about 2015). Broadly, across the study: In model experiments, template switching captured about one uniquely barcoded TCR beta cDNA molecule for every two T cells. Using deep sequencing normalized with unique cDNA molecular identifiers, the study measured how TCR beta repertoire diversity changes with age. Four age groups were formed from the donors: young (average approximately 15 years), middle-aged (roughly 38), aged (roughly 58) and long-lived (around 80). The study analyzed two additional independent replicas of 1 million unique cDNA reads from the same blood draw for two donors, one aged 18 to 30 and one aged 80 or older. To avoid experimental bias, donors of different ages were distributed randomly across sequencing lanes.

V is pruned by 5 bases and J by 0 bases, leaving 10 bases of the junction without a gene match. CDR1 DFQATT and CDR2 SNEGSKA are derived from the germline V gene (reference sequence). The CDR3 spans 17 residues, from the cysteine through the phenylalanine. CDR3 DNA only is kept here, 51 bases in frame from base 1. Here is what the overall study found, with its caveats: Compared with the aged group, the long-lived group had more naive CD4+ T cells, fewer expanded clones and increased TCR diversity, a pattern suggesting age selection. Estimates of total diversity based on one million sequenced T cells were regarded as lower bounds and as underestimates. Bulk unsorted PBMC profiling prevented conclusive comparison of naive and antigen-experienced compartments. As age increased, observed TCR beta diversity per million T cells dropped in a roughly linear way, and a significant reduction was already evident by age about 40. The percentage of naive T cells measured by flow cytometry correlated strongly with observed TCR beta diversity. The CMV infection status of donors was not known, potentially confounding age-related changes in expanded clonotypes.

Donors were 39 systemically healthy Caucasian individuals from Russia aged about 6 to 100 years. Around 10 milliliters of peripheral blood were drawn from each donor into EDTA-treated Vacutainer tubes. Ficoll-Paque density-gradient centrifugation was used to isolate PBMCs, with at least 6.5 million per sample. Total RNA was extracted from PBMCs with Trizol reagent, with at least 5.5 micrograms obtained per sample. The percentages of naive CD45RAhigh/CD27high T cells were determined by flow cytometry on a PBMC aliquot from every donor. With regard to this clonotype: What antigen it recognizes has not been identified. Qualities for individual bases were not recorded, and no much larger clone is one base off.

The library was made by 5' RACE. TCRdb lists the instrument as Illumina HiSeq 2500. A second roughly 6 to 11 cycle PCR used a sample-barcoded 5' primer and a J-beta primer mix. Each TCR beta cDNA molecule received a unique molecular identifier from a template-switch 5' adaptor carrying 12 random nucleotides. Each sample yielded at least 2.5 million CDR3-containing paired-end reads. All of the RNA was converted into first-strand cDNA using the Mint cDNA synthesis kit, with a TRBC-specific oligonucleotide serving as the primer. All cDNA was treated with uracil-DNA glycosylase and then went through a first 18-cycle PCR with the universal primers M1SS and BC2_uni_R. Concerning the study's data processing: Each sample was normalized by randomly selecting 1 million high-quality reads, each carrying a distinct molecular identifier. Instead of being binned into consensus sequences, reads that shared molecular identifiers were thrown out. MiTCR, run with a Q25 quality threshold and the strictest error-elimination algorithm, handled CDR3 identification, clonotype clustering and error correction. A nonparametric unseen species model using Euler transformation provided a lower-bound estimate of total TCR beta diversity. The public sequencing data were trimmed at Q25 with fastp and processed into clonotypes with MiXCR by TCRdb, which kept only in-frame beta chains. When rows share a CDR3 protein, they turn into one entry using the most common DNA and genes. These V and J calls rely on TCRdb rather than the paper's analysis. The sample table shows approximately 800,000 distinct CDR3 sequences, and 53% are seen once. The ten largest clonotypes hold around 40% of the sample.

Source material: blood. Here the chain combines TRBV20-1 and TRBJ2-6; TRBD2 lines up with 7 middle nucleotides. The receptor's source is an elderly man in good health. The CDR3 in this case is CSAPGSGSLSGANVLTF. The DNA sequence is as follows: TGCAGTGCTCCAGGTAGCGGGTCCCTCTCTGGGGCCAACGTCCTGACTTTC.